The present T cell receptor beta chain was sequenced within a study of blood T cell repertoires in COVID-19 (TCRdb year 2020). Regarding the study in general: Samples covering the acute and convalescent phases of COVID-19 were provided by collaborators in the United States, Italy and Spain. The prospective study material was composed of cDNA or gDNA derived from T cells, B-cell-depleted T cells, or PBMCs. The dataset comprised deeply sampled blood TCRbeta repertoires from subjects exposed to, actively infected with, or recovered from COVID-19. The repertoires were released in a freely available public database meant as a resource for research on the immune response to SARS-CoV-2. Samples were obtained from the ongoing ImmuneRACE study (first 160 participants) and from some 1,200 subjects provided by 6 global collaborators. The sample metadata nearly always contained a de-identified subject ID, COVID-19 status, age in years and sex. Where available, HLA class I and class II types were taken from metadata supplied by the sample provider and were not determined by assay-based typing. Here is what the overall study found, with its caveats: The amount of clinical and demographic metadata varied by source and participant and was provided uncurated.

TCRbeta CDR3 regions were amplified from genomic DNA using the immunoSEQ Assay, a bias-controlled multiplex PCR. In the source study's methods: Nucleated cell counts per sample were estimated from amplification of reference gene primers within the assay. To quantify the absolute abundance of each unique TCRbeta CDR3 rearrangement, sequence reads were collapsed and filtered. Productive Simpson clonality was computed per sample as the square root of Simpson's diversity index over productive rearrangements. Not all clones reach the TCRdb copy of this immuneACCESS table, which keeps in-frame sequences only. Checked studies attribute under half of the gap to unresolved V genes and leave the rest unexplained. V and J calls and clone size are as listed in that table; D and trimming were resolved from the DNA. This sample holds 650,000 to 800,000 clones; about 90% were observed only once. Together, the top ten hold 0.2% to 0.3% of the sample.

CDR1 and CDR2 (GTSNPN, SVGIG) derive from the germline V gene (reference sequence). Trimming takes 3 bases off V and 8 bases off J; junction bases not matched to a gene: 6. From the cysteine through the phenylalanine, the CDR3 covers 13 amino acids. The CDR3 DNA has 39 bases and is translated from base 1. To note about this clone: Its cognate antigen has yet to be identified. One base away there is no much larger clone; base qualities are not given.

Collaborating institutions collected whole blood in K2EDTA tubes following their own protocols. Collaborator samples were shipped for TCRbeta analysis as frozen whole blood, isolated PBMCs, or DNA extracted from either sample type. Sequencing used peripheral blood. Recombination connected TRBV30 to TRBJ1-2; TRBD1 agrees with 10 junctional bases. The TCR originated in a woman aged 18-35 years with acute or convalescent COVID-19. CDR3 reads: CAWSQDRGKGYTF. Read as DNA, the sequence is TGTGCCTGGAGCCAGGACAGGGGGAAAGGCTACACCTTC.